One T cell receptor (beta chain) is described in this entry. What it recognizes is unknown. The record originates from a study of graft-versus-host responses after intestinal transplantation. CDR1 is LGHNA, CDR2 YNFKEQ, per germline. CDR3 size: 15 residues. V was pared by 0 bases and J by 2 bases, with 4 bases of the junction left unmatched. Profiled with immunoSEQ multiplex PCR; TCRdb holds only in-frame clones, not every one. The sample yields about 88,000 clones, about 94% seen once. This chain links TRBV4-2 with TRBJ2-7; TRBD2 matches 7 bases. This TCR was sampled from a human donor who was the organ donor for an intestinal transplant. The source material was unstimulated CD4+ T cells sorted from spleen or lymph node cells, sampled before transplant. The CDR3 nucleotides are TGTGCCAGCAGCCAAGATGTGGCGGGAGCCTACGAGCAGTACTTC. Protein sequence: CASSQDVAGAYEQYF.